Presented here are 2 T cell receptor beta chains from one specimen sequenced in a study of blood T cell repertoires in COVID-19. TCRdb's table, derived via immunoSEQ multiplex PCR, lists solely in-frame clones and lacks some. The sample lists roughly 210,000 clones; approximately 81% were seen once. Sequenced input: peripheral blood. All receptors come from a woman of 80 years or more with COVID-19, enrolled during active disease.

The chain couples TRBV4-2 to TRBJ2-1, with 8 bases matching TRBD2. There are 16 residues in the CDR3. V gave up 0 bases and J gave up 6 bases; unmatched junction bases: 7. CDR1 is LGHNA, CDR2 YNFKEQ, per germline. The CDR3 sequence is CASSQDVVAGSNEQFF. The CDR3 DNA sequence: TGTGCCAGCAGCCAAGATGTAGTAGCGGGGTCCAATGAGCAGTTCTTC.

The rearrangement joins TRBV5-5 to TRBJ2-3; 7 bases line up with TRBD2. Germline V gene sequence: CDR1 SGHKS, CDR2 YYEKEE (reference sequence). V lost 4 bases and J lost 9; bases outside the gene matches: 14. The CDR3 spans 15 residues. The CDR3 DNA is TGTGCCAGCAGCATGAGCCCTAGCGGTCCCGAGACGCAGTATTTT. It encodes CASSMSPSGPETQYF.